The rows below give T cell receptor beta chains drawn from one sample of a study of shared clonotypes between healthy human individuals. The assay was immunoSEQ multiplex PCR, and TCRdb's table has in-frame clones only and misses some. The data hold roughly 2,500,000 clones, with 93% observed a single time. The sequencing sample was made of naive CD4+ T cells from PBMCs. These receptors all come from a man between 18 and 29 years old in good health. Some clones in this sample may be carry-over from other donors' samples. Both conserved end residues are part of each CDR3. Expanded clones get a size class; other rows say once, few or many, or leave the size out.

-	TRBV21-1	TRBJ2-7	CASSFWTVFHYEQYF
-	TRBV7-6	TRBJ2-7	CASSREFPYEQYF
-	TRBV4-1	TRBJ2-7	CASSQLTSGSLEQYF
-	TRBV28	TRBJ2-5	CASSPGQGGLRETQYF
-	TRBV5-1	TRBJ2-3	CASSFGGQLTDTQYF
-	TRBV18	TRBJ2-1	CASSPPGLAAYNEQFF
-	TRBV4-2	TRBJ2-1	CASSQLAASYNEQFF
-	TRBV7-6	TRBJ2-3	CASSLGVGTDTQYF
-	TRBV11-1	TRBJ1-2	CASSLGPQGYGYTF
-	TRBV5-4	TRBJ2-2	CASSLQGRGELFF
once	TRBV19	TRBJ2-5	CASSADREETQYF
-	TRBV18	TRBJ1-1	CASSPRTGGPTEAFF
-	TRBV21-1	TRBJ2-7	CASSQGGGSAYEQYF
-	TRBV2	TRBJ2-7	CASRGTGGPYEQYF
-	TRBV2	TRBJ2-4	CASSAGTPENIQYF
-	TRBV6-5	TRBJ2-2	CASSPWSQDTGELFF
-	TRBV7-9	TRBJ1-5	CASSSTQGPEDQPQHF
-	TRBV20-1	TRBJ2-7	CSVSPSYEQYF
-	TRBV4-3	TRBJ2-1	CASSLTSGRWNEQFF
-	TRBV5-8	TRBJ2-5	CASSLGQVKETQYF
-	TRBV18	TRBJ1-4	CASSPTGGATNEKLFF
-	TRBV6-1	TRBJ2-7	CASSPTGRTYEQYF
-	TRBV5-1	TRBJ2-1	CASSPMTGGGGEQFF
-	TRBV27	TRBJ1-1	CASKYRARQLNTEAFF
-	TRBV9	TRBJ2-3	CASSVGVAGTDTQYF
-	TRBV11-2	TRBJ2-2	CASSLVWRTSGTNTGELFF
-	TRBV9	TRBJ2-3	CASSVGSSTDTQYF
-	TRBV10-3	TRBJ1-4	CAISETLFTTNEKLFF
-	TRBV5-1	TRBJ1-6	CASSLDRVNSPLHF
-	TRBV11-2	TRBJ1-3	CASSLELSTIYF
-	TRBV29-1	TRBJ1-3	CSVEPPPGPGNTIYF
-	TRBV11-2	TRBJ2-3	CASSSSLRQPQTQYF
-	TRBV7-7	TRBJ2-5	CASSPGSPGETQYF
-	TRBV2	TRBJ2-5	CASRGDTGETQYF
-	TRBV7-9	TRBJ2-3	CASSPGQGVDTQYF